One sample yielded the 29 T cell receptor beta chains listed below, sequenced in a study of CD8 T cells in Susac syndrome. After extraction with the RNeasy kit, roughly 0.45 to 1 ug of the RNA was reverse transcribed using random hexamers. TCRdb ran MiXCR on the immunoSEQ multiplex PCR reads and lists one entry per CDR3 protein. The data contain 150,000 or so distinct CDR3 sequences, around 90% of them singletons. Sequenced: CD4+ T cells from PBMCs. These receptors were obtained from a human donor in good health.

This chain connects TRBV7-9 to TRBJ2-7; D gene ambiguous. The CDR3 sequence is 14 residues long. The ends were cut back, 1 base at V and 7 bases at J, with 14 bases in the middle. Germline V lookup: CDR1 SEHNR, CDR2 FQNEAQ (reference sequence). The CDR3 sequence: CASSLGRGTGEQYF. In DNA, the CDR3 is TGTGCCAGCAGCTTAGGACGAGGAACCGGAGAGCAGTACTTC.

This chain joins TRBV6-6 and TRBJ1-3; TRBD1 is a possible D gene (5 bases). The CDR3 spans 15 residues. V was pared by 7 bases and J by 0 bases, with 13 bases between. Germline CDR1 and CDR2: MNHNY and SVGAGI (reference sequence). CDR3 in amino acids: CASTRDGPSGNTIYF. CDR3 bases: TGTGCCAGCACCAGGGACGGCCCCTCTGGAAACACCATATATTTT.

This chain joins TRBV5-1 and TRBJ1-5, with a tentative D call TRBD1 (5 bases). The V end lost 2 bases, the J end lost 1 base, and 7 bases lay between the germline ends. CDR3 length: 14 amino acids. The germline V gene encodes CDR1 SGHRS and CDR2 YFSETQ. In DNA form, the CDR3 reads TGCGCCAGCAGCTTTGGGGGAAGCAATCAGCCCCAGCATTTT. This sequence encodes CASSFGGSNQPQHF. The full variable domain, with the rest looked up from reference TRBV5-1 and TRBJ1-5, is KAGVTQTPRYLIKTRGQQVTLSCSPISGHRSVSWYQQTPGQGLQFLFEYFSETQRNKGNFPGRFSGRQFSNSRSEMNVSTLELGDSALYLCASSFGGSNQPQHFGDGTRLSIL.

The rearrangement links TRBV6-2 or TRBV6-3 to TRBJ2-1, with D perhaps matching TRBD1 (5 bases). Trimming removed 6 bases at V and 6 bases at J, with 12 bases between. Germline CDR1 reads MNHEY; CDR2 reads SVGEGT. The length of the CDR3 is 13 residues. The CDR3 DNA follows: TGTGCCAGCAGACCACTTGGGGCCAATGAGCAGTTCTTC. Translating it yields CASRPLGANEQFF.

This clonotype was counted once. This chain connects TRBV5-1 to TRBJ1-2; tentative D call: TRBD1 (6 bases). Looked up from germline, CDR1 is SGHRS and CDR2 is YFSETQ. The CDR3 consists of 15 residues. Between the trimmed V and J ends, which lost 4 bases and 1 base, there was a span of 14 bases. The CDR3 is CASSPGQFLNYGYTF. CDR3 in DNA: TGCGCCAGCAGCCCGGGACAATTCCTTAACTATGGCTACACCTTC.

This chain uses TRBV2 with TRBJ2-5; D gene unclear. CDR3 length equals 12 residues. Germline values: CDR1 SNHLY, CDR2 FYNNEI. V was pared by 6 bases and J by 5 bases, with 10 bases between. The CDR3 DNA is TGTGCCAGCAGCCTGATGGGGGAGACCCAGTACTTC. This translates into CASSLMGETQYF.

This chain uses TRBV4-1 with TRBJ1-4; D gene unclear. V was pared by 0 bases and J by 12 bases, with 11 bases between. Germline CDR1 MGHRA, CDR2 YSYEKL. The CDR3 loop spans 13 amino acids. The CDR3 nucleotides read TGCGCCAGCAGCCAAGATCAGGCTCGCGAACTGTTTTTT. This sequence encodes CASSQDQARELFF.

CDR3 in amino acids: CASSLGEAGNTIYF. In DNA, the CDR3 is TGTGCCAGCAGTCTAGGGGAAGCTGGAAACACCATATATTTT. The J gene is TRBJ1-3, the V gene TRBV6-6; the D gene is possibly TRBD1 (5 bases). The CDR3 runs to 14 residues. The V end was cut by 5 bases, the J end by 2 bases, with 10 bases between. Germline V gene lookup returns CDR1 MNHNY and CDR2 SVGAGI (reference sequence).

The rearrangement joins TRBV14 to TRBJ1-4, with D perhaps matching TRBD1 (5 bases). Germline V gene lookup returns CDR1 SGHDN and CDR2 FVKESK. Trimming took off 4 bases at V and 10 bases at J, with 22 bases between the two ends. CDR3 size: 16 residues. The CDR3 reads CASSPVDSPRPGKLFF. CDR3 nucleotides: TGTGCCAGCAGCCCAGTCGACAGTCCTCGGCCGGGAAAACTGTTTTTT.

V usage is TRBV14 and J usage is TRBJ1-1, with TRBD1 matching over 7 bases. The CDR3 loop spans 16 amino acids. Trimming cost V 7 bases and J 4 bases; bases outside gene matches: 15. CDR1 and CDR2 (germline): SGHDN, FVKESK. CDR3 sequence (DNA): TGTGCCAGCAAGGGGGGACAGCTACGAACAGGCACTGAAGCTTTCTTT. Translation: CASKGGQLRTGTEAFF.

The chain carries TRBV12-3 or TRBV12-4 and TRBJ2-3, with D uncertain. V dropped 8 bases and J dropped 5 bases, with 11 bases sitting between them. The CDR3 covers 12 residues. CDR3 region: CASGPMGDTQYF. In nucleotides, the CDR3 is TGTGCCAGCGGCCCTATGGGAGATACGCAGTATTTT.

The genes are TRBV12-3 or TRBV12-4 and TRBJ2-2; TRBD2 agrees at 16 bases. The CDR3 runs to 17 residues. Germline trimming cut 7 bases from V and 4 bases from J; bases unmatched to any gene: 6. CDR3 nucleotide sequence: TGTGCCAGCAATCCGGGACTAGCGGGGGGGGTCACCGGGGAGCTGTTTTTT. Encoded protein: CASNPGLAGGVTGELFF.

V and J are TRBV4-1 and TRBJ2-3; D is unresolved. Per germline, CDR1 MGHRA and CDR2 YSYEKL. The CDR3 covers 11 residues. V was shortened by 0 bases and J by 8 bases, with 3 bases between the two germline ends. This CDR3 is CASSQDGTQYF. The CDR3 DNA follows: TGCGCCAGCAGCCAAGATGGTACGCAGTATTTT.

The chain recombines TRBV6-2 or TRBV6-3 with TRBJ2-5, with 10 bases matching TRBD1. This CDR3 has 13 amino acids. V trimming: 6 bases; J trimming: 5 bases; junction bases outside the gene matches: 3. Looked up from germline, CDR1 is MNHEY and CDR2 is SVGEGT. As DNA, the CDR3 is TGTGCCAGCAGGGGGGACAGGGGTGAGACCCAGTACTTC. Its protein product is CASRGDRGETQYF.

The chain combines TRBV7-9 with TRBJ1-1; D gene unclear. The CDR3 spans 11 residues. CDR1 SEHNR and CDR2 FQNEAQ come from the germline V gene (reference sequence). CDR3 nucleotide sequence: TGTTCCGGGGAGTACTACACTGAAGCTTTCTTT. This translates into CSGEYYTEAFF.

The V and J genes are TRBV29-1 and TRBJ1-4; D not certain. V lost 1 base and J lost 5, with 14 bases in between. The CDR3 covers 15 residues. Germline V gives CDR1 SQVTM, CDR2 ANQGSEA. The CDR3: CSVEGPPGRNEKLFF. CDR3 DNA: TGCAGCGTTGAAGGGCCGCCGGGGAGGAATGAAAAACTGTTTTTT.

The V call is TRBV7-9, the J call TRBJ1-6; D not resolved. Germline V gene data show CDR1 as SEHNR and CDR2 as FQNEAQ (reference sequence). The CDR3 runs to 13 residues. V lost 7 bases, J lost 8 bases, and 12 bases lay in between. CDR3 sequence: CASNPASDSPLHF. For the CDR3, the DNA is TGTGCCAGCAACCCGGCAAGCGATTCACCCCTCCACTTT.

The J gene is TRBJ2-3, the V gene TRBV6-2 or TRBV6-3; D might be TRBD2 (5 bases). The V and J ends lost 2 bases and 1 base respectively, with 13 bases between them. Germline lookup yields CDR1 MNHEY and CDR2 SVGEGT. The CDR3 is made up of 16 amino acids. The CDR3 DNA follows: TGTGCCAGCAGTTACGGAGGCGGCCTGGGCACAGATACGCAGTATTTT. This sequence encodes CASSYGGGLGTDTQYF.

CDR3 bases: TGCGCCAGCAGCTTGACTATTCAAGTCAATGAGCAGTTCTTC. This encodes CASSLTIQVNEQFF. The rearrangement joins TRBV5-1 to TRBJ2-1, with D unclear. CDR3 size: 14 residues. The V gene's germline CDR1 is SGHRS and CDR2 YFSETQ. V lost 1 base to trimming and J lost 6 bases, with 11 bases between them.

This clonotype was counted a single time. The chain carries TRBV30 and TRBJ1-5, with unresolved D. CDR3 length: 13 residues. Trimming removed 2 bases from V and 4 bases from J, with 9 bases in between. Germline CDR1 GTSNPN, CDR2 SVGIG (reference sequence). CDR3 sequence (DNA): TGTGCCTGGAGTAAGCTGAGGAATCAGCCCCAGCATTTT. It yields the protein CAWSKLRNQPQHF.

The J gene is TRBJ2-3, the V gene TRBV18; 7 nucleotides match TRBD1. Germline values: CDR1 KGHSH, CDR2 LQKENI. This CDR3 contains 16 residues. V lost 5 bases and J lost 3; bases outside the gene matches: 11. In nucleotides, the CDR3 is TGTGCCAGCTCATCACAGTGGGACAGAGTGACAGATACGCAGTATTTT. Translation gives CASSSQWDRVTDTQYF.

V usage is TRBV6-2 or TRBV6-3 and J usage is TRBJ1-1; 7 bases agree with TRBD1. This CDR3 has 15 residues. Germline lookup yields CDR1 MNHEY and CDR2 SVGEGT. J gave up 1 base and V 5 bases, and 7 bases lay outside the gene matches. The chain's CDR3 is CASSHDRVTNTEAFF. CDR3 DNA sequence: TGTGCCAGCAGTCACGACAGGGTAACGAACACTGAAGCTTTCTTT.

The CDR3 DNA sequence: TGTGCCAGCAGTTACGGCATTGGGAGCTCTGGAAACACCATATATTTT. Translating gives CASSYGIGSSGNTIYF. The chain recombines TRBV6-5 with TRBJ1-3; D call uncertain. The V end was cut by 2 bases, the J end by 0 bases, with 11 bases between. CDR1 and CDR2 (germline): MNHEY, SVGAGI. This CDR3 comprises 16 residues.

The CDR3 nucleotides are TGTGCCAGCAGAGCGGGGGACCCCACAGATACGCAGTATTTT. As protein: CASRAGDPTDTQYF. This chain uses TRBV2 with TRBJ2-3, with TRBD2 matching over 8 bases. Per germline, CDR1 SNHLY and CDR2 FYNNEI. This CDR3 has 14 amino acids. J was trimmed by 2 bases and V by 6 bases; bases with no gene match: 4.

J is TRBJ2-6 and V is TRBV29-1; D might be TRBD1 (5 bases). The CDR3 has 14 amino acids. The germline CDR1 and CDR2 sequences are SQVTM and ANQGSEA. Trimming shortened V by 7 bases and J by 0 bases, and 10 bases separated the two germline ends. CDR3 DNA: TGCAGCGCTCTTGACAGCTCTGGGGCCAACGTCCTGACTTTC. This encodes CSALDSSGANVLTF.

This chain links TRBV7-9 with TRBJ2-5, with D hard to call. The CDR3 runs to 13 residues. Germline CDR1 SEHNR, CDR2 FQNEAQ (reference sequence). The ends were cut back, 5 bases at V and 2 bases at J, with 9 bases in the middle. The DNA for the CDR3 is TGTGCCAGCAGCGCCGCCGCGCAAGAGACCCAGTACTTC. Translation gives CASSAAAQETQYF.

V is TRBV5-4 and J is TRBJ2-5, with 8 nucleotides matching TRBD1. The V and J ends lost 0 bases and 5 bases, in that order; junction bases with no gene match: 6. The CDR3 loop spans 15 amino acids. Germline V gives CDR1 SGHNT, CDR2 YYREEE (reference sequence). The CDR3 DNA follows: TGTGCCAGCAGCTTGGCAGGGGGCAGGAGGGAGACCCAGTACTTC. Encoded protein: CASSLAGGRRETQYF. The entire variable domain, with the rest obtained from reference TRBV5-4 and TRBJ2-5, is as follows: ETGVTQSPTHLIKTRGQQVTLRCSSQSGHNTVSWYQQALGQGPQFIFQYYREEENGRGNFPPRFSGLQFPNYSSELNVNALELDDSALYLCASSLAGGRRETQYFGPGTRLLVL.

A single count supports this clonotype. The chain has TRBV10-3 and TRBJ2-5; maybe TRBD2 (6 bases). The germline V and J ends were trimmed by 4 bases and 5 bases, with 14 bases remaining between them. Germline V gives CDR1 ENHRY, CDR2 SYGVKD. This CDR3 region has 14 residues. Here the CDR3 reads CAISARLGRETQYF. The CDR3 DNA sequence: TGTGCCATCAGTGCGAGACTAGGGCGGGAGACCCAGTACTTC.

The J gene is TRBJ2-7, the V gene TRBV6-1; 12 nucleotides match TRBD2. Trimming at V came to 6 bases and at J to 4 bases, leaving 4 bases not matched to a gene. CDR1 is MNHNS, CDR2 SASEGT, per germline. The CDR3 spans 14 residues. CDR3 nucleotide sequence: TGTGCCAGCAGGAGGACTAGCGGGATTTACGAGCAGTACTTC. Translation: CASRRTSGIYEQYF.